The source of this T cell receptor (beta chain) is a study of cytomegalovirus exposure and HLA in healthy donors. Study as a whole: The platform used for the roughly 130 validation repertoires matched that of the 666 first-cohort repertoires, a later analysis reported. Study-level points and caveats: The study put under 200 TCR beta chains on its list as cytomegalovirus-associated. Reports indicated that the classifier achieved high specificity and sensitivity in diagnosing cytomegalovirus status.

Assay used: immunoSEQ multiplex PCR; TCRdb lists only in-frame clones, some missing. Of hundreds of thousands of clones listed, around nine tenths are singletons. Details on this clone: Its antigen remains unidentified.

Trimming removed 1 base from V and 6 bases from J, with 10 bases in between. In germline, CDR1 is LGHNA, CDR2 YSLEER. This CDR3 is built from 14 residues. This chain connects TRBV4-3 to TRBJ2-4; a possible D gene is TRBD1 (6 bases). This clonotype was obtained from a man in his late teens or twenties in good health and CMV-seronegative. The specimen sequenced was PBMCs. CDR3 region: CASSQARTVNIQYF. As DNA, the CDR3 is TGCGCCAGCAGCCAAGCTCGGACAGTAAACATTCAGTACTTC.